This TCR beta chain emerged from a study of post-analysis software for immune sequencing data. Study background: Included among the disease courses, which were recorded for the cohort, were relapsing-remitting, secondary progressive and progressive-relapsing multiple sclerosis.

Findings and caveats of the study: The five TRBV segments detected at higher frequency in patients than in controls included TRBV5-6, TRBV5-1 and TRBV20-1. Comparison with controls showed significantly lower normalized Chao1 diversity in multiple sclerosis patients. Samples from one preparation batch, clustered by F measure, grouped strongly together.

This clonotype showed up many times. Its antigen is undetermined. Unique molecular identifiers were carried by the TCR beta cDNA libraries. cDNA molecules numbering about half a million came from about 1 to 10 million T cells. Using its own MiXCR run on the PCR reads, TCRdb lists one record per CDR3 protein. The sample shows 380,000 or so distinct CDR3 sequences, roughly 38% of them seen only once. Trimming shortened V by 6 bases and J by 2 bases, and 13 bases separated the two germline ends. Germline CDR1 reads SQVTM; CDR2 reads ANQGSEA. The CDR3 is made up of 14 amino acids. What was sequenced was blood. The gene calls are TRBV29-1 and TRBJ1-4; D remains unclear. This clonotype was sampled from a girl aged 10 to 17 with multiple sclerosis. As DNA, the CDR3 is TGCAGCGTGGCTGTGGGTGGTACTAATGAAAAACTGTTTTTT. It codes for CSVAVGGTNEKLFF.